This T cell receptor (beta chain) emerged from a study of beta chain features in type 1 diabetes (dated by TCRdb to the late 2010s). Looking at the study overall: No differences in mean age, gender distribution, total cell number or subset yield were found between patients and healthy donors. Across all samples, 107,917,701 sorted cells were examined, and cell number per subset correlated strongly with RNA yield. In the study, recently diagnosed type 1 diabetes patients and matched healthy donors were compared on the TCRB repertoires of their sorted circulating CD4+ T cell subsets. Whereas all 30 or so donors provided naive and central memory subsets, regulatory and stem cell-like memory subsets were isolated from just 8 patients and about eight healthy donors. Overall study outcomes, separate from this receptor: Fewer insertions and more nucleotide deletions at VDJ recombination sites were observed in patients with type 1 diabetes, implying thymic rearrangement abnormalities. Because small numbers of individuals were included in the HLA sub-analyses, any influence of HLA type on TCRB rearrangement was left unresolved. Naive, central memory and regulatory TCRB repertoires appeared to be more alike among patients than among healthy donors. In all four CD4+ subsets, TCRB CDR3 length was moderately but significantly shorter in type 1 diabetes patients. Because cDNA was sequenced instead of genomic DNA, activated cells with high expression could be over-represented, although the groups did not differ in activation or CD3 levels. PCR might favor shorter templates, but patient and control samples were amplified and corrected together, so any skew would affect both groups equally.

Each donor gave one peripheral blood draw, averaging approximately 110 mL, which was collected into heparinised tubes. Naive, central memory, regulatory and stem cell-like memory CD4+ T cells were sorted on a BD FACSAria II using a panel including CD45RO, CCR7, CD25, CD127, CD95 and CD27. Every sorted population had a purity above 95%. Right away, PBMCs were isolated by Lymphoprep density gradient centrifugation and were stained directly, with no culture step. So that batch effects would be minimized, each experiment stained and sorted samples in pairs, pairing one healthy donor with one patient. V is clipped by 4 bases and J by 6 bases, and the sequence between their germline boundaries is 17 bases long. From a lookup of the germline V gene, CDR1 and CDR2 are MDHEN and SYDVKM. The CDR3 contains 15 residues, cysteine and phenylalanine counted. Only CDR3 DNA is held: 45 bases, read in frame from base 1.

Remarks on this clone: Its target antigen remains unknown. The sample holds no much larger clone one base away, and base qualities are not on file.

The High Capacity cDNA Reverse Transcription Kit was used to reverse transcribe all of the isolated RNA, meaning that expressed TCRB transcripts were what got sequenced. Deep immunoSEQ sequencing was applied to naive, central memory and regulatory T cell samples, giving an average of about 3.7 million total reads per sample. Sorted cells were lysed in RLT buffer and RNA was extracted with DNase-treated RNeasy Micro or Mini kits, depending on cell number. Each cell subset was processed on its own to prevent cross-contamination, while patient and healthy donor samples were processed together. The immunoSEQ multiplex PCR was used to amplify TCRB sequences from cDNA, generating 87-bp fragments that spanned the CDR3 region. Amplicons were sequenced on the Illumina HiSeq platform. The authors' pipeline ran thus. Synthetic template baselines were used to correct PCR bias computationally, reads within Hamming distance 2 were collapsed together, and singletons that could not be merged were discarded. Reads were aligned against IMGT to assign V, D and J genes, CDR3 length and insertions or deletions at six rearrangement sites. Within each subset, clonotype counts were normalized to sorted cell number, after which true diversity and Gini coefficients were computed with the tcR R package. The overlap coefficient, calculated on TCRB nucleotide sequences, was used to measure repertoire sharing. As a proxy for the pre-selection repertoire, out-of-frame TCRB sequences from naive cells were analyzed. Drawn from immuneACCESS, this table holds only the in-frame rearrangements with V and J called that TCRdb kept. Clones are partly lost; checked studies trace under half to an unresolved V gene and leave the rest unexplained. That table is the source of V, J and clone size, and D and trimming were worked out from the DNA. The sample contains about 930,000 clones, about 17% of them found a single time. Jointly, the top ten make up 0.023% of the sample.

The clonotype comes from a woman aged 18-35 years in good health. The chain couples TRBV28 to TRBJ2-3; a tentative D match to TRBD2 spans 6 bases. Sequencing input: naive CD4+ T cells from blood. The sample's cell subset or site label is to be understood as: true naive CD4+ T cells. The CDR3 in this case is CASSSRLGLIDTQYF. In nucleotides, the sequence is TGTGCCAGCAGTTCCAGACTAGGGCTTATTGATACGCAGTATTTT.